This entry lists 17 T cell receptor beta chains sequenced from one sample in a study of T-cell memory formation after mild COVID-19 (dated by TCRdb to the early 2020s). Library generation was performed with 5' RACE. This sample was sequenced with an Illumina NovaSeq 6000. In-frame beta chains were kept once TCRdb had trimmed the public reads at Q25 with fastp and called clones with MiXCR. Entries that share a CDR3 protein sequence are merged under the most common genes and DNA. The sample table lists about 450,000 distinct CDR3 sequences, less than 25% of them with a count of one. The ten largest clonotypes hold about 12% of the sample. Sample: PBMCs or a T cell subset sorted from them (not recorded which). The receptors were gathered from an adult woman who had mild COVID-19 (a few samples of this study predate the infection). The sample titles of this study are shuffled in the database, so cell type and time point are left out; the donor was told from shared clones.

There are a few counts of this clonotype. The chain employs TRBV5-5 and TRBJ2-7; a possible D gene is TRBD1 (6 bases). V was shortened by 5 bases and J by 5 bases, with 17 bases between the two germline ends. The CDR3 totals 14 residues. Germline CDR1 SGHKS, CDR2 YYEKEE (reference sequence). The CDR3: CASRLSDSGNEQYF. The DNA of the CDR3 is TGTGCCAGCAGACTCTCGGACAGTGGCAACGAGCAGTACTTC.

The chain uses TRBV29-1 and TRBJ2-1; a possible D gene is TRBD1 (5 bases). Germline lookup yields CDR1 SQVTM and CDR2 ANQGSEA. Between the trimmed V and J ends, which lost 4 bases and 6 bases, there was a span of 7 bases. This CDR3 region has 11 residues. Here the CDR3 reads CSVAGSNEQFF. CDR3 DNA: TGCAGCGTTGCAGGGTCCAATGAGCAGTTCTTC.

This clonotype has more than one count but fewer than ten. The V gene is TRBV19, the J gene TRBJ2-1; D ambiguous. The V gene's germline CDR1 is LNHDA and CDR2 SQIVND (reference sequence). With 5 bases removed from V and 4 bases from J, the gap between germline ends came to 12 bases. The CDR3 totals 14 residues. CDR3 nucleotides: TGTGCCAGTAGTTTCCAGATTACGTACAATGAGCAGTTCTTC. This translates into CASSFQITYNEQFF. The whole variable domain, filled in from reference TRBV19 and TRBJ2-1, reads DGGITQSPKYLFRKEGQNVTLSCEQNLNHDAMYWYRQDPGQGLRLIYYSQIVNDFQKGDIAEGYSVSREKKESFPLTVTSAQKNPTAFYLCASSFQITYNEQFFGPGTRLTVL.

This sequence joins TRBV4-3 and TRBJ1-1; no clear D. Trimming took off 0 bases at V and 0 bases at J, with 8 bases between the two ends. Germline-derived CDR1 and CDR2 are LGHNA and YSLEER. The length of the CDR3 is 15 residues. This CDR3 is CASSQDGPMNTEAFF. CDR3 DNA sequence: TGCGCCAGCAGCCAAGATGGGCCCATGAACACTGAAGCTTTCTTT.

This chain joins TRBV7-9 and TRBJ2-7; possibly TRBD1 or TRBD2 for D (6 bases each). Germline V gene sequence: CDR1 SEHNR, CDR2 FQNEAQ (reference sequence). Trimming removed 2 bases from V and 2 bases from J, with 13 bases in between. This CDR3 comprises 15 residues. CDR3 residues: CASSLIGGETYEQYF. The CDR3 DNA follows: TGTGCCAGCAGCTTAATCGGGGGCGAAACCTACGAGCAGTACTTC.

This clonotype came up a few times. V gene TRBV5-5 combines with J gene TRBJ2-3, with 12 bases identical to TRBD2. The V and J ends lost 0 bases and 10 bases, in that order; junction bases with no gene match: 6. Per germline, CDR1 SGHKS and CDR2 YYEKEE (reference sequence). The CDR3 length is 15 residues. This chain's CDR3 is CASSLATTSGSSQYF. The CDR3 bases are TGTGCCAGCAGCTTGGCCACGACTAGCGGGAGTTCGCAGTATTTT.

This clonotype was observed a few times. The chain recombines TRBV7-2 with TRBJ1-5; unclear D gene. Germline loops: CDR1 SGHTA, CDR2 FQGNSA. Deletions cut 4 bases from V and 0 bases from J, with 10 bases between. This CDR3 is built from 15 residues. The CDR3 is CASSWASYSNQPQHF. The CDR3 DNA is TGTGCCAGCAGCTGGGCCAGTTATAGCAATCAGCCCCAGCATTTT.

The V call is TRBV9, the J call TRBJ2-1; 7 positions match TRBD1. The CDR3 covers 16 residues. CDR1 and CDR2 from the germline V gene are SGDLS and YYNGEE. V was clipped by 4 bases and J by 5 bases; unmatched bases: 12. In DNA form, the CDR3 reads TGTGCCAGCAGCCCCGTTGGGTGGACAGGCAACAATGAGCAGTTCTTC. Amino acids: CASSPVGWTGNNEQFF.

DNA of the CDR3: TGTGCCAGCAGCTCCCCCCCACTGGTAGCCGGAAACACCATATATTTT. It yields the protein CASSSPPLVAGNTIYF. The chain has TRBV7-6 and TRBJ1-3; D remains ambiguous. The CDR3 length is 16 residues. V was clipped by 4 bases and J by 4 bases, with 17 bases between them. The V gene's germline CDR1 is SGHVS and CDR2 FNYEAQ.

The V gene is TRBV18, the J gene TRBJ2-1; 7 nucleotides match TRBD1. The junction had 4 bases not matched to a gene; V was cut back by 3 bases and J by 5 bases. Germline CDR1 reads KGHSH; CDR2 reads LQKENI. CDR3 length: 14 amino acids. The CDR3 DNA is TGTGCCAGCTCACCGGACAGGAAGAACAATGAGCAGTTCTTC. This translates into CASSPDRKNNEQFF.

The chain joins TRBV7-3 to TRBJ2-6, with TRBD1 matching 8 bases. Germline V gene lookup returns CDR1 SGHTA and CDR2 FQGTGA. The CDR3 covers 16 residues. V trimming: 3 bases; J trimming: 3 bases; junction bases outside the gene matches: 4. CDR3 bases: TGTGCCAGCAGCTTCTCAGGGGGCAGTGGGGCCAACGTCCTGACTTTC. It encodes CASSFSGGSGANVLTF. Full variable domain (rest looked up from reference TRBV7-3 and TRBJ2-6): GAGVSQTPSNKVTEKGKYVELRCDPISGHTALYWYRQSLGQGPEFLIYFQGTGAADDSGLPNDRFFAVRPEGSVSTLKIQRTERGDSAVYLCASSFSGGSGANVLTFGAGSRLTVL.

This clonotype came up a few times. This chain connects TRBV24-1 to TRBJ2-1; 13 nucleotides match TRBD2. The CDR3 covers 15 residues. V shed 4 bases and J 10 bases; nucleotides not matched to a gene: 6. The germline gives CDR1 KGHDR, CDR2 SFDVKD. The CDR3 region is CATSEGLAGVMEQFF. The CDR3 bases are TGTGCCACCAGTGAAGGACTAGCGGGGGTGATGGAGCAGTTCTTC.

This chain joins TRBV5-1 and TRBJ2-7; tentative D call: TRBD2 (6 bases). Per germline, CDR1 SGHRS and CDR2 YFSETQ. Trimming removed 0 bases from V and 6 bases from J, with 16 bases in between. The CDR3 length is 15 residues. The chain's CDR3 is CASSLAGSSNGEQYF. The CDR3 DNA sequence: TGCGCCAGCAGCTTGGCCGGGAGCTCCAACGGCGAGCAGTACTTC. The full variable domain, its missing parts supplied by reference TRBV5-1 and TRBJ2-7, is KAGVTQTPRYLIKTRGQQVTLSCSPISGHRSVSWYQQTPGQGLQFLFEYFSETQRNKGNFPGRFSGRQFSNSRSEMNVSTLELGDSALYLCASSLAGSSNGEQYFGPGTRLTVT.

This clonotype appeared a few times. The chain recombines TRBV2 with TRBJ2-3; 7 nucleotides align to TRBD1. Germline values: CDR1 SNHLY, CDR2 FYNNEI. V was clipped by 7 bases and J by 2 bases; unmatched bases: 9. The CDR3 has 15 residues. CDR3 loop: CASTNDRADTDTQYF. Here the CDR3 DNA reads TGTGCCAGCACCAACGACAGGGCTGACACAGATACGCAGTATTTT.

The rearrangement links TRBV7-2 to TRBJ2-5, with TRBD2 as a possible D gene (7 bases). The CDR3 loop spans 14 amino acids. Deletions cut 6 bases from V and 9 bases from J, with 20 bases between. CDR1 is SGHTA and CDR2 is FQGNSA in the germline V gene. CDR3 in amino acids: CASRGGGTVEAQYF. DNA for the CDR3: TGTGCCAGCAGAGGGGGGGGGACCGTGGAGGCCCAGTACTTC.

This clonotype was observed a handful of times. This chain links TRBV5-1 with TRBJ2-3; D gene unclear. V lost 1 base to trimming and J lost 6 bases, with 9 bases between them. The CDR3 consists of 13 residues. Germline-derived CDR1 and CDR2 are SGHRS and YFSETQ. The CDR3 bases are TGCGCCAGCAGCTTGAATGTCCTGGATACGCAGTATTTT. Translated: CASSLNVLDTQYF.

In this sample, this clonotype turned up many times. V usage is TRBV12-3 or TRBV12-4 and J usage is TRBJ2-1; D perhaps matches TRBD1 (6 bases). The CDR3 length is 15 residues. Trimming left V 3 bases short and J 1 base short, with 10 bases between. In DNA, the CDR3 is TGTGCCAGCAGTTTCTCCCAGGGGTCCTACAATGAGCAGTTCTTC. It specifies CASSFSQGSYNEQFF.